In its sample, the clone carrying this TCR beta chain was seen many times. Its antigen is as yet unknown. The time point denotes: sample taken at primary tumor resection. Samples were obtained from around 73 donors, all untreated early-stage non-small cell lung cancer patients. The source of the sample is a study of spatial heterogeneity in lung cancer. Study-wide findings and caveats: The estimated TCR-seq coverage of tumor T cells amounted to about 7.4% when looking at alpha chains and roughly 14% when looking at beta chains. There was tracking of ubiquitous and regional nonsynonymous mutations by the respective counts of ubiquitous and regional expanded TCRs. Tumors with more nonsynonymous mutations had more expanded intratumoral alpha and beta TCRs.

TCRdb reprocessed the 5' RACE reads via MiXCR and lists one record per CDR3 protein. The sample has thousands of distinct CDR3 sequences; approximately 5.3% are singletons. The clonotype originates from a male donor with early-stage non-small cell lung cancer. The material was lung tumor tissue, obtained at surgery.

The CDR3 nucleotides are TGTGCCAGCAGTTATGACAGGGGTCAGCCCCAGCATTTT. Amino acids: CASSYDRGQPQHF. The gene calls are TRBV6-5 and TRBJ1-5, with TRBD1 matching over 8 bases. Trimming cost V 3 bases and J 6 bases; bases outside gene matches: 1. Germline values: CDR1 MNHEY, CDR2 SVGAGI. This CDR3 has 13 residues.